This is a list of T cell receptor beta chains from one sample in a study of blood T cell repertoires in COVID-19. Some clones are missing from TCRdb's copy, which holds only in-frame ones; the method was immunoSEQ multiplex PCR. The table shows under 200,000 clones, with about 80% occurring only once. Sequencing was done on a sample of PBMCs or T cells enriched from blood (not recorded which). These receptors originate from a woman in her sixties or seventies who had recovered from COVID-19. CDR3s include the opening cysteine and the closing phenylalanine or tryptophan. A D gene is named only where the DNA matches it firmly. Some rows have no size entry. The others give once, few or many, or a class for an expanded clone.

clone_size j_call d_call v_call cdr3_aa
NA TRBJ2-1 NA TRBV6-4 CASNGPGFRYIDEQFF
NA TRBJ2-5 TRBD1 TRBV10-1 CASSERDRDSKTQYF
once TRBJ1-2 NA TRBV5-4 CASSLIQGEGYTF
few TRBJ1-5 TRBD1 TRBV18 CASSPGTGGNQPQHF
once TRBJ1-1 NA TRBV5-4 CASSLAVQNTEAFF
few TRBJ2-7 TRBD1 TRBV5-1 CASSARQGAHEQYF
NA TRBJ1-4 NA TRBV4-1 CASSPGYEKLFF
NA TRBJ1-1 NA TRBV7-8 CASSSTMNTEAFF
NA TRBJ1-1 NA TRBV21-1 CASSKVQGATEAFF
NA TRBJ2-7 NA TRBV5-6 CASSLRGVYEQYF
NA TRBJ1-1 TRBD1 TRBV11-2 CASSKDRGGLSEAFF
once TRBJ2-7 NA TRBV27 CASSYRRTVAEQYF
NA TRBJ1-1 TRBD1 TRBV5-1 CASSTGPQGAGAEAFF
NA TRBJ1-2 TRBD1 TRBV27 CASSLRWGQGAWSLHGYTF
NA TRBJ2-7 TRBD1 TRBV9 CASSATGGYEQYF
once TRBJ2-3 TRBD2 TRBV7-3 CASSPEGSGSRDTQYF
NA TRBJ2-5 TRBD2 TRBV5-8 CASSLKLAGGVTQYF
NA TRBJ1-2 TRBD1 TRBV7-6 CASRTGTGVGYTF
NA TRBJ1-2 NA TRBV3-1/TRBV3-2 CASSQNRNRNYGYTF
NA TRBJ2-7 NA TRBV7-2 CASSSRGYYEQYF
few TRBJ2-5 TRBD1 TRBV2 CASSKNRGETQYF
NA TRBJ2-2 TRBD1 TRBV24-1 CATSDPGQGNTGELFF
once TRBJ2-2 TRBD1 TRBV11-2 CASSVRDRGPGELFF
few TRBJ2-3 NA TRBV5-1 CASSPLSRGAGADTQYF
NA TRBJ1-1 NA TRBV4-1 CASSHSAQMNTEAFF
NA TRBJ1-6 NA TRBV12-1 CASSLGTGNSYNSPLHF
NA TRBJ1-1 NA TRBV30 CAWSNLQGTTEAFF
NA TRBJ2-5 TRBD2 TRBV2 CASRPTSGGAKTQYF
NA TRBJ2-4 TRBD2 TRBV3-1/TRBV3-2 CASSQRASGGAGAKNIQYF
NA TRBJ1-5 NA TRBV10-2 CASSSNRNQPQHF
NA TRBJ2-2 TRBD2 TRBV7-8 CASRGRGGRNTGELFF
NA TRBJ1-1 NA TRBV3-1/TRBV3-2 CASSQDNGNTEAFF
NA TRBJ2-1 NA TRBV19 CASSRRDRYNEQFF
NA TRBJ2-2 TRBD2 TRBV6-5 CASSYSGTRVTGELFF
NA TRBJ1-2 NA TRBV6-6 CASSNAGDYGYTF
NA TRBJ2-7 NA TRBV5-4 CASSFAGSGEQYF
NA TRBJ1-2 TRBD1 TRBV29-1 CSVGTGDGYTF
NA TRBJ1-1 NA TRBV19 CASSMAGGKTEAFF
NA TRBJ1-1 NA TRBV7-2 CASSNTDMNTEAFF
NA TRBJ1-5 TRBD1 TRBV5-4 CASSLTGTGETQPQHF
NA TRBJ2-7 NA TRBV14 CASSQDQGFIYEQYF
NA TRBJ2-1 NA TRBV10-3 CAISESSSRADEQFF
NA TRBJ2-4 TRBD1 TRBV2 CASSLSRQGAKNIQYF
NA TRBJ1-1 TRBD1 TRBV6-4 CASSAGTGATEAFF
few TRBJ1-4 NA TRBV27 CASSFSRGTFNEKLFF
NA TRBJ2-5 TRBD1 TRBV7-9 CASRPQGLETQYF
NA TRBJ1-1 NA TRBV29-1 CSAQTGPGNTEAFF
NA TRBJ2-2 TRBD1 TRBV4-2 CASSQETGGSGELFF
NA TRBJ1-4 NA TRBV29-1 CSVVLGGPHEKLFF
few TRBJ2-1 TRBD2 TRBV10-3 CAISTSGGAEDEQFF
once TRBJ2-7 TRBD2 TRBV5-1 CASSSGGSSYEQYF
NA TRBJ2-1 TRBD2 TRBV7-8 CASSLNSGGVGEQFF
NA TRBJ2-3 TRBD2 TRBV7-9 CASSKSGTSGGVLTDTQYF
NA TRBJ1-5 NA TRBV27 CASSLTGSPFSNQPQHF
NA TRBJ1-2 NA TRBV10-3 CAISAAQGQDGYTF